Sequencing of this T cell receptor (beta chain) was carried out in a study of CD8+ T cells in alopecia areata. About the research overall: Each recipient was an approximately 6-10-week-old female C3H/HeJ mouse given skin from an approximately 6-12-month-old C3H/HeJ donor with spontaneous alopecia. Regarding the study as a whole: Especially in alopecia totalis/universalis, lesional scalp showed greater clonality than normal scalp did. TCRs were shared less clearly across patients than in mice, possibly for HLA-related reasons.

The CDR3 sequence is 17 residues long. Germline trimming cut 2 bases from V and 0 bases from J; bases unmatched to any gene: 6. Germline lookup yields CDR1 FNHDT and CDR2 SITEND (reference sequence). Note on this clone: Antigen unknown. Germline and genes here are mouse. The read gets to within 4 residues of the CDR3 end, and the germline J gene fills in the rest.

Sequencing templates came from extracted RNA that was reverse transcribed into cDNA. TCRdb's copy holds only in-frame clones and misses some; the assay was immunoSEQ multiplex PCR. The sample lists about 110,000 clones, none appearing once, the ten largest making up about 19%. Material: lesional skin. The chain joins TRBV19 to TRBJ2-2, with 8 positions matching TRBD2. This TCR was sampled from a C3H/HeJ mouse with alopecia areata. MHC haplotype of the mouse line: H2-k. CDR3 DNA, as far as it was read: TGTGCCAGCAGTATTAAGTGGGGGGGGACAAACACCGGG. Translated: CASSIKWGGTNTG. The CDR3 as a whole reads CASSIKWGGTNTGQLYF.